Below are 25 T cell receptor beta chains sequenced from a single sample in a study of molecular identifiers for immune sequencing clone quantification. TCRdb processed the PCR reads anew with MiXCR; each CDR3 protein has one entry. The sample shows 460,000 or so distinct CDR3 sequences, 20% to 25% of them seen only once. The material sequenced was naive CD8+ T cells from blood, with Jurkat cell RNA spiked in. Subset meaning: FACS-sorted CD8+CD4-CCR7+CD45RA+ naive T cells. Receptor source: a human donor in good health. Some libraries in this study had Jurkat cell RNA spiked in.

This clonotype was counted a few times. This chain connects TRBV27 to TRBJ2-4, with no clear D. This CDR3 spans 15 amino acids. V lost 6 bases and J lost 0, with 12 bases in between. From germline, CDR1 is MNHEY and CDR2 SMNVEV (reference sequence). CDR3 in amino acids: CASRDSRLAKNIQYF. CDR3 sequence (DNA): TGTGCCAGCAGGGATTCGCGTTTAGCCAAAAACATTCAGTACTTC.

This clonotype was seen many times. The CDR3 region has the DNA TGTGCCCTCGTTTTCGGAACAACCATATATTTT. This gives the protein CALVFGTTIYF. The chain employs TRBV7-9 and TRBJ1-3; D unclear. V gave up 11 bases and J gave up 10 bases, with 15 bases separating them. The CDR3 spans 11 residues. Germline CDR1 and CDR2: SEHNR and FQNEAQ (reference sequence).

This clonotype was picked up many times. The rearrangement joins TRBV2 to TRBJ2-7; TRBD2 aligns across 11 bases. V lost 2 bases to trimming and J lost 7 bases; unmatched junction nucleotides: 10. The CDR3 runs to 16 residues. In germline, CDR1 is SNHLY, CDR2 FYNNEI. This chain's CDR3 is CASSEIGTSGPGEQYF. DNA of the CDR3: TGTGCCAGCAGTGAAATTGGGACTAGCGGACCCGGGGAGCAGTACTTC.

Details on this clonotype: Since a much larger clone is just one base distant, this may be a read error. V usage is TRBV9 and J usage is TRBJ2-2, with 10 bases fitting TRBD2. This CDR3 is 16 amino acids long. Germline-derived CDR1 and CDR2 are SGDLS and YYNGEE. The CDR3 is CASSVASSGRVGELLF. CDR3 sequence (DNA): TGTGCCAGCAGCGTAGCGTCTAGCGGGAGAGTCGGGGAGCTGCTTTTT.

This clonotype occurred a few times. The rearrangement links TRBV3-1 to TRBJ2-7; D remains ambiguous. Trimming shortened V by 1 base and J by 2 bases, and 12 bases separated the two germline ends. Germline lookup yields CDR1 LGHDT and CDR2 YNNKEL (reference sequence). The CDR3 has 15 amino acids. CDR3 sequence: CASSQAPPTAYEQYF. Written as DNA, the CDR3 is TGTGCCAGCAGCCAAGCCCCCCCCACAGCCTACGAGCAGTACTTC.

This sequence joins TRBV7-2 and TRBJ2-6; D might be TRBD1 (7 bases). Trimming took off 4 bases at V and 2 bases at J, with 18 bases between the two ends. Per the germline V gene, CDR1 is SGHTA and CDR2 is FQGNSA. The CDR3 covers 18 residues. The CDR3 spells CASSSEGQPLAGANVLTF. The DNA for the CDR3 is TGTGCCAGCAGCTCGGAGGGACAGCCCTTAGCTGGGGCCAACGTCCTGACTTTC.

This clonotype has only a few counts. The chain couples TRBV20-1 to TRBJ2-7, with D possibly TRBD1 on 7 matching bases. Trimming removed 0 bases at V and 4 bases at J, with 13 bases between. The CDR3 spans 14 residues. CDR1 DFQATT and CDR2 SNEGSKA come from the germline V gene (reference sequence). The CDR3 sequence is CSARDDRDLYEQYF. The DNA for the CDR3 is TGCAGTGCTAGAGATGACAGGGACTTATACGAGCAGTACTTC.

This clonotype was picked up a small number of times. For the CDR3, the DNA is TGCAGCGTCCCTAGCGAAGGGACCGTGAACACTGAAGCTTTCTTT. Translation: CSVPSEGTVNTEAFF. V gene TRBV29-1 combines with J gene TRBJ1-1, with D perhaps matching TRBD1 (5 bases). The CDR3 length is 15 residues. Germline CDR1 is SQVTM and CDR2 is ANQGSEA. Trimming took 6 bases from V and 0 from J, leaving 17 bases between them. Using reference TRBV29-1 and TRBJ1-1 for the parts outside the CDR3, the full variable domain is SAVISQKPSRDICQRGTSLTIQCQVDSQVTMMFWYRQQPGQSLTLIATANQGSEATYESGFVIDKFPISRPNLTFSTLTVSNMSPEDSSIYLCSVPSEGTVNTEAFFGQGTRLTVV.

This clonotype showed up many times. V gene TRBV7-9 combines with J gene TRBJ2-5; D uncertain. The CDR3 sequence is 14 residues long. Germline values: CDR1 SEHNR, CDR2 FQNEAQ (reference sequence). Trimming pared 4 bases from V and 5 bases from J, leaving 14 bases between. The CDR3 DNA is TGTGCCAGCAGCTCGCCTGGACGGGCGGAGACCCAGTACTTC. Translated, it gives CASSSPGRAETQYF. The variable domain in full, completed from reference TRBV7-9 and TRBJ2-5, reads DTGVSQNPRHKITKRGQNVTFRCDPISEHNRLYWYRQTLGQGPEFLTYFQNEAQLEKSRLLSDRFSAERPKGSFSTLEIQRTEQGDSAMYLCASSSPGRAETQYFGPGTRLLVL.

Ten or more counts support this clonotype. V usage is TRBV5-6 and J usage is TRBJ2-7; D is undetermined. Germline CDR1 is SGHDT and CDR2 is YYEEEE. The V end lost 3 bases, the J end lost 7 bases, and 11 bases lay between the germline ends. The CDR3 totals 12 residues. CDR3 residues: CASSSIPPEQYF. The CDR3, as DNA: TGTGCCAGCAGCTCGATTCCTCCTGAGCAGTACTTC.

Comment on this clonotype: Just one base apart from a much larger clone, this may be a read error. Lacking the conserved final phenylalanine or tryptophan, this CDR3 likely reflects a read error. The gene calls are TRBV7-6 and TRBJ1-5; the D is unclear. The CDR3 runs 12 residues. V lost 5 bases and J lost 4, with 6 bases in between. The germline V gene has CDR1 SGHVS and CDR2 FNYEAQ. The CDR3 is CASSQKNQPQHL. The CDR3, as DNA: TGTGCCAGCAGCCAAAAAAATCAGCCCCAGCATCTT.

This sequence joins TRBV27 and TRBJ1-6; TRBD1 aligns across 10 bases. Trimming cost V 5 bases and J 6 bases; bases outside gene matches: 7. Germline CDR1 and CDR2: MNHEY and SMNVEV (reference sequence). The CDR3 is made up of 16 amino acids. Here the CDR3 reads CASSQGTGVLNSPLHF. The CDR3 nucleotides are TGTGCCAGCAGTCAGGGGACAGGGGTTCTTAATTCACCCCTCCACTTT.

V usage is TRBV4-3 and J usage is TRBJ2-7; 9 nucleotides align to TRBD1. This CDR3 has 16 amino acids. With V trimmed by 0 bases and J by 5 bases, 8 bases remained unmatched. The V gene's germline CDR1 is LGHNA and CDR2 YSLEER. CDR3 sequence (DNA): TGCGCCAGCAGCCAAGATCGGGGGACAGGGACCCACGAGCAGTACTTC. It yields the protein CASSQDRGTGTHEQYF.

With respect to this clonotype: At one boundary the junction diverges from the germline segment, which might be a read error. The chain has TRBV7-2 and TRBJ2-3; 7 bases line up with TRBD2. This CDR3 has 15 amino acids. The germline CDR1 and CDR2 sequences are SGHTA and FQGNSA. The CDR3 sequence: CASSRTGGSADTQYF. CDR3 nucleotide sequence: TGTGCCAGCAGCCGAACTGGCGGGAGTGCAGACACGCAGTATTTT.

There are many counts of this clonotype. V and J are TRBV7-6 and TRBJ1-1; the match to TRBD1 covers 8 bases. The germline CDR1 and CDR2 sequences are SGHVS and FNYEAQ. There are 14 residues in the CDR3. The V gene end was trimmed by 5 bases and the J gene end by 0 bases; junction bases not matched to a gene: 2. The CDR3: CASSEGQVNTEAFF. In DNA, the CDR3 is TGTGCCAGCAGCGAGGGACAGGTGAACACTGAAGCTTTCTTT.

CDR3 in DNA: TGTGCCAGCTTCCGCTTTGGGAACACTGAAGCTTTCTTT. Translation gives CASFRFGNTEAFF. This chain connects TRBV6-5 to TRBJ1-1; the D is unclear. The germline V gene has CDR1 MNHEY and CDR2 SVGAGI. CDR3 length equals 13 residues. Trimming stripped 8 bases from V and 1 base from J, with 11 bases between.

This clonotype showed up many times. The CDR3 DNA reads TGCAGTGCTAGAGATTTGGGGTTAGAGCAGTACTTC. Amino acid sequence: CSARDLGLEQYF. The J gene is TRBJ2-7, the V gene TRBV20-1; D remains unclear. Germline V gene data show CDR1 as DFQATT and CDR2 as SNEGSKA (reference sequence). V was pared by 0 bases and J by 7 bases, with 10 bases between. The CDR3 sequence is 12 residues long.

This clonotype was seen ten or more times. The V and J genes are TRBV7-9 and TRBJ2-3, with D unresolved. Trimming pared 0 bases from V and 5 bases from J, leaving 15 bases between. Germline loops: CDR1 SEHNR, CDR2 FQNEAQ (reference sequence). The CDR3 loop spans 16 amino acids. Here the CDR3 DNA reads TGTGCCAGCAGCTTAGCCGTCGGAGTACTCCTAGATACGCAGTATTTT. The encoded protein is CASSLAVGVLLDTQYF.

This clonotype was picked up a small number of times. This chain uses TRBV29-1 with TRBJ2-1; a possible D gene is TRBD1 (8 bases). The CDR3 sequence is 16 residues long. Germline V lookup: CDR1 SQVTM, CDR2 ANQGSEA. Trimming stripped 7 bases from V and 4 bases from J, with 23 bases between. The chain's CDR3 is CSAPMGGDRYYNEQFF. The CDR3 DNA sequence: TGCAGCGCCCCCATGGGAGGGGACAGGTATTACAATGAGCAGTTCTTC.

This rearrangement joins TRBV4-3 to TRBJ2-7; 13 nucleotides match TRBD2. CDR1 and CDR2 from the germline V gene are LGHNA and YSLEER. V shed 8 bases and J 3 bases; nucleotides not matched to a gene: 7. The CDR3 totals 15 residues. The CDR3 is CASAAGTSGNYEQYF. The CDR3 coding sequence is TGCGCCAGCGCGGCCGGGACTAGCGGGAACTACGAGCAGTACTTC.

Here the CDR3 DNA reads TGTGCCAGTAGTGCTGGGGACAGCTTTAATCAGCCCCAGCATTTT. Translation gives CASSAGDSFNQPQHF. The chain links TRBV19 to TRBJ1-5; 7 nucleotides agree with TRBD1. The germline gives CDR1 LNHDA, CDR2 SQIVND (reference sequence). The CDR3 has 15 amino acids. Germline trimming cut 5 bases from V and 4 bases from J; bases unmatched to any gene: 8.

In this sample, this clonotype turned up a few times. The V gene is TRBV12-3 or TRBV12-4, the J gene TRBJ2-5; 7 positions agree with TRBD2. CDR3 length equals 15 residues. The J segment lost 7 bases and the V segment lost 6 bases, leaving 14 bases of the junction unmatched. This CDR3 reads CASSHRTPSGGTQYF. The CDR3 nucleotides read TGTGCCAGCAGCCACCGGACCCCTAGCGGAGGGACCCAGTACTTC.

This chain connects TRBV7-9 to TRBJ2-7, with 12 bases matching TRBD2. V dropped 8 bases and J dropped 2; count of bases not matched to a gene: 10. This CDR3 has 16 residues. The germline V gene has CDR1 SEHNR and CDR2 FQNEAQ (reference sequence). The CDR3 is CASGPETSGRTYEQYF. CDR3 nucleotides: TGTGCCAGCGGCCCAGAGACTAGCGGGAGAACCTACGAGCAGTACTTC.

The chain recombines TRBV30 with TRBJ1-5; D gene ambiguous. The CDR3 covers 13 residues. Germline V CDR1 and CDR2: GTSNPN, SVGIG (reference sequence). Trimming took off 1 base at V and 0 bases at J, with 4 bases between the two ends. The CDR3 DNA sequence: TGTGCCTGGAGTGATCGTAGCAATCAGCCCCAGCATTTT. Encoded protein: CAWSDRSNQPQHF.

This chain links TRBV7-3 with TRBJ2-5; D possibly uses TRBD1 or TRBD2 (5 bases each). Germline CDR1 and CDR2: SGHTA and FQGTGA. Between the trimmed V and J ends, which lost 5 bases and 1 base, there was a span of 14 bases. This CDR3 comprises 15 residues. In DNA form, the CDR3 reads TGTGCCAGCAGCGTCGGGGCTAGGGGCCAAGAGACCCAGTACTTC. This sequence encodes CASSVGARGQETQYF.